Below are 10 T cell receptor beta chains sequenced from a single sample in a study of siplizumab effects on memory and regulatory T cells. TCRdb's table, derived via immunoSEQ multiplex PCR, lists solely in-frame clones and lacks some. Of about 110,000 clones listed, roughly 89% were seen once; the top ten hold 1% to 1.5%. The sample comprised CD4+ T cells sorted from blood. These receptors all stem from a human donor in good health.

The CDR3 loop reads CASSGTTSYEQYF. The CDR3, as DNA: TGCGCCAGCAGCGGGACTACCTCCTACGAGCAGTACTTC. The rearrangement joins TRBV4-1 to TRBJ2-7; TRBD2 matches 7 bases. V lost 5 bases to trimming and J lost 0 bases; unmatched junction nucleotides: 1. Germline lookup yields CDR1 MGHRA and CDR2 YSYEKL. This CDR3 spans 13 amino acids.

The V gene is TRBV6-1, the J gene TRBJ1-1; TRBD1 agrees at 9 bases. The CDR3 runs 15 residues. In germline, CDR1 is MNHNS, CDR2 SASEGT. The V segment lost 6 bases and the J segment 0 bases; nucleotides outside the gene matches: 5. The DNA for the CDR3 is TGTGCCAGCAGGGAACAGGGGGCGTTGAACACTGAAGCTTTCTTT. It encodes CASREQGALNTEAFF.

The sample holds one count of this clone. The rearrangement joins TRBV6-5 to TRBJ2-1; the D is unclear. Germline lookup yields CDR1 MNHEY and CDR2 SVGAGI. This CDR3 is built from 13 residues. Trimming pared 6 bases from V and 6 bases from J, leaving 12 bases between. The chain's CDR3 is CASRSPMSNEQFF. As DNA, the CDR3 is TGTGCCAGCAGATCCCCTATGAGCAATGAGCAGTTCTTC.

Worth noting for this clone: Other DNA sequences in this sample translate to the same CDR3. CDR3 residues: CASSSAYEQYF. CDR3 nucleotide sequence: TGTGCCAGCAGCTCCGCCTACGAGCAGTACTTC. J is TRBJ2-7 and V is TRBV7-2; unclear D gene. From germline, CDR1 is SGHTA and CDR2 FQGNSA. V lost 4 bases to trimming and J lost 2 bases, with 3 bases between them. The CDR3 totals 11 residues.

The chain recombines TRBV2 with TRBJ2-4, with a possible D match to TRBD2 (6 bases). CDR1 and CDR2 from the germline V gene are SNHLY and FYNNEI. V lost 3 bases, J lost 7 bases, and 13 bases lay in between. CDR3 length: 14 residues. CDR3 region: CASSDRGYRNIQYF. In DNA, the CDR3 is TGTGCCAGCAGTGATCGGGGGTATCGGAACATTCAGTACTTC.

Comments on this clone: One end of the junction does not line up with germline, which may come from a read error. Other DNA sequences in this specimen translate into the identical CDR3. This chain uses TRBV11-1 with TRBJ1-1; D unresolved. The CDR3 length is 13 residues. Per germline, CDR1 SGHAT and CDR2 FQDESV (reference sequence). In nucleotides, the CDR3 is TGTGCCAGCAGCCTAGCCAGGAACACTGAAGCTTTCTTT. This gives the protein CASSLARNTEAFF.

This chain connects TRBV6-1 to TRBJ2-1, with 9 bases fitting TRBD2. Germline values: CDR1 MNHNS, CDR2 SASEGT. The CDR3 extends over 14 amino acids. J lost 4 bases, V lost 7 bases, and 5 bases had no gene match. In nucleotides, the CDR3 is TGTGCCAGCACAAGCCTAGCGGGGTACAATGAGCAGTTCTTC. Translated, it gives CASTSLAGYNEQFF.

The CDR3 coding sequence is TGCGCCAGCAGCTTGGCCCAGGGGGCGGATACGCAGTATTTT. Protein: CASSLAQGADTQYF. V usage is TRBV5-1 and J usage is TRBJ2-3; 8 nucleotides align to TRBD1. The V gene's germline CDR1 is SGHRS and CDR2 YFSETQ. CDR3 length: 14 residues. Trimming removed 0 bases from V and 6 bases from J; junction bases left unmatched: 3.

This chain joins TRBV7-2 and TRBJ2-1; D gene ambiguous. Deletions cut 8 bases from V and 6 bases from J, with 8 bases between. CDR1 and CDR2 (germline): SGHTA, FQGNSA. This CDR3 has 11 amino acids. The DNA of the CDR3 is TGTGCCAGCGCGTTGATCAATGAGCAGTTCTTC. It yields the protein CASALINEQFF. The full variable domain, completed using reference TRBV7-2 and TRBJ2-1, is GAGVSQSPSNKVTEKGKDVELRCDPISGHTALYWYRQSLGQGLEFLIYFQGNSAPDKSGLPSDRFSAERTGGSVSTLTIQRTQQEDSAVYLCASALINEQFFGPGTRLTVL.

This clone has just a few counts. The chain couples TRBV18 to TRBJ2-3; D remains ambiguous. The CDR3 is made up of 15 amino acids. Between the trimmed V and J ends, which lost 2 bases and 2 bases, there was a span of 11 bases. Germline-derived CDR1 and CDR2 are KGHSH and LQKENI. CDR3 sequence reads: CASSPDGTITDTQYF. The CDR3 bases are TGTGCCAGCTCACCAGACGGCACCATCACAGATACGCAGTATTTT. Complete variable domain (other parts from reference TRBV18 and TRBJ2-3): NAGVMQNPRHLVRRRGQEARLRCSPMKGHSHVYWYRQLPEEGLKFMVYLQKENIIDESGMPKERFSAEFPKEGPSILRIQQVVRGDSAAYFCASSPDGTITDTQYFGPGTRLTVL.